These T cell receptor beta chains were read from a single sample in a study of T cell responses to AZD1222 COVID-19 vaccine. The repertoire was sequenced with immunoSEQ multiplex PCR; TCRdb's copy has only in-frame clones and lacks some. Of some 280,000 clones listed, about 94% were seen once; the top ten hold around 0.58%. Sequencing used peripheral blood, obtained 28 days after the second AZD1222 dose. Receptors originate from an adult who received the AZD1222 COVID-19 vaccine. The conserved cysteine and the conserved F or W are not part of the CDR3 here. A D gene is named only where the DNA matches it firmly. Clone size is not always given. Where it is, it says once, few, many or a class for expanded clones.

TRBD2	TRBV7-7	14	.	TRBJ2-5	ASSERLAGGGETQY
.	TRBV18	11	.	TRBJ2-1	ASSPGQRQRKF
.	TRBV7-2	11	once	TRBJ1-1	ASSSVQNTEAF
.	TRBV9	11	.	TRBJ1-3	ASTAAAGNTIY
.	TRBV27	13	.	TRBJ1-2	ASSLLGGQDYGYT
.	TRBV2	10	.	TRBJ1-1	ASRRDNPEAF
TRBD1	TRBV29-1	10	.	TRBJ1-2	SDTGQPEGYT
TRBD1	TRBV5-1	13	.	TRBJ1-4	ASSLAQGGLEKLF
TRBD1	TRBV27	12	.	TRBJ1-1	ASRTGVLSTEAF
.	TRBV30	9	.	TRBJ2-7	AWKDTYEQY
TRBD1	TRBV7-9	13	.	TRBJ1-6	ASSLGQGANSPLH
TRBD2	TRBV28	14	.	TRBJ2-1	ASSFGGGHARNEQF
.	TRBV7-9	10	.	TRBJ2-1	ASSFDTGEQF
.	TRBV5-6	9	few	TRBJ1-2	ASSLSYGYT
TRBD2	TRBV2	12	.	TRBJ2-7	ATTLAGGQYEQY
TRBD1	TRBV6-5	13	.	TRBJ1-4	ASSSGGTGVEKLF
TRBD1	TRBV18	13	.	TRBJ1-2	ASSPRTGTSHGYT
TRBD1	TRBV7-9	14	.	TRBJ2-3	ASSLAAGQGGDTQY
.	TRBV19	12	.	TRBJ1-1	ASTSIGGRTEAF
.	TRBV5-1	14	.	TRBJ1-5	ASSLGGAGGNQPQH
.	TRBV11-2	10	.	TRBJ2-5	ASSLGKETQY
.	TRBV2	13	.	TRBJ2-3	ASTSPGGRGGTQY
.	TRBV3-1/TRBV3-2	10	once	TRBJ2-1	ASSQYGDEQF